This passage covers 28 T cell receptor beta chains from one sample sequenced in a study of monozygotic twins with inflammatory bowel disease. With the 5' RACE reads reprocessed, TCRdb shows one record per CDR3 protein and no DNA. The listing contains roughly 150,000 distinct CDR3 sequences. The sequencing input was blood. The receptor source for this set is a human donor with ulcerative colitis or Crohn's disease, or a healthy co-twin of an affected twin (not recorded which).

The V call is TRBV19, the J call TRBJ1-1. Germline values: CDR1 LNHDA, CDR2 SQIVND (reference sequence). This CDR3 region has 15 residues. The chain's CDR3 is CASSIRMVMNTEAFF.

The CDR3 loop reads CASSPSGSGGPRQETQYF. The gene calls are TRBV27 and TRBJ2-5; TCRdb selects TRBD2, and the lack of DNA leaves this call unchecked. This CDR3 region has 18 residues. CDR1 MNHEY and CDR2 SMNVEV come from the germline V gene (reference sequence).

The chain uses TRBV7-2 and TRBJ1-5; TCRdb reports TRBD1, a call that lacks DNA to check it against. Looked up from germline, CDR1 is SGHTA and CDR2 is FQGNSA. The CDR3 totals 15 residues. This chain's CDR3 is CASSFQGTMGQPQHF.

The chain joins TRBV12-3 or TRBV12-4 to TRBJ2-7; TCRdb gives TRBD1 as the D gene, but with no DNA this cannot be confirmed. The length of the CDR3 is 14 residues. CDR3 residues: CASSPRTGASEQYF.

This sequence joins TRBV6-1 and TRBJ2-1; absent DNA, TCRdb's TRBD2 call cannot be checked. Germline assignment: CDR1 MNHNS and CDR2 SASEGT. This CDR3 contains 14 residues. CDR3 protein: CASRRGYSYNEQFF.

This chain connects TRBV19 to TRBJ1-2; the D call of TRBD1 rests on TCRdb alone, since no DNA is present to check it. Germline assignment: CDR1 LNHDA and CDR2 SQIVND (reference sequence). CDR3 length: 15 amino acids. The CDR3 region is CASSIPGTHPYGYTF.

The V call is TRBV6-2 or TRBV6-3, the J call TRBJ1-1; as DNA is missing, the TRBD1 call by TCRdb cannot be tested. The CDR3 totals 15 residues. Germline V lookup: CDR1 MNHEY, CDR2 SVGEGT. The CDR3 loop reads CASRLGGAKNTEAFF.

This chain links TRBV2 with TRBJ2-5; TCRdb reports TRBD1, a call that lacks DNA to check it against. This CDR3 is built from 14 residues. CDR1 is SNHLY, CDR2 FYNNEI, per germline. This CDR3 reads CASSEGQGMETQYF.

The chain uses TRBV5-1 and TRBJ2-5. Germline V gene data show CDR1 as SGHRS and CDR2 as YFSETQ. This CDR3 has 13 residues. The CDR3 loop is CASSVRSQETQYF.

This chain joins TRBV7-2 and TRBJ2-3; TCRdb indicates TRBD1, and absent DNA this call remains unverified. This CDR3 comprises 15 residues. The V gene's germline CDR1 is SGHTA and CDR2 FQGNSA. This CDR3 reads CASSLDRAGTDTQYF.

The chain recombines TRBV6-1 with TRBJ1-5; TCRdb's D call, TRBD1, is unchecked because there is no DNA. Germline-derived CDR1 and CDR2 are MNHNS and SASEGT. The CDR3 runs to 15 residues. This chain's CDR3 is CASSGQVYSNQPQHF.

The chain has TRBV5-1 and TRBJ2-2; with no DNA, the TCRdb D assignment of TRBD1 cannot be verified. This CDR3 has 15 residues. Germline V gene data show CDR1 as SGHRS and CDR2 as YFSETQ. CDR3 region: CASRRGAPRTGELFF.

The chain couples TRBV5-1 to TRBJ1-1. CDR1 is SGHRS, CDR2 YFSETQ, per germline. The CDR3 runs to 14 residues. CDR3 sequence: CASSLASTNTEAFF.

CDR3 in amino acids: CASSPRRTGGTPYGYTF. The rearrangement links TRBV18 to TRBJ1-2; TCRdb picks TRBD1, but there is no DNA to check that call. The length of the CDR3 is 17 residues. CDR1 and CDR2 from the germline V gene are KGHSH and LQKENI.

The V gene is TRBV5-1, the J gene TRBJ2-1; TCRdb lists TRBD1, though no DNA is available to test this call. The CDR3 consists of 14 residues. The V gene's germline CDR1 is SGHRS and CDR2 YFSETQ. Here the CDR3 reads CASDPGSALNEQFF.

The chain has TRBV4-1 and TRBJ2-5; TCRdb gives TRBD1 as the D gene, but with no DNA this cannot be confirmed. Per germline, CDR1 MGHRA and CDR2 YSYEKL. The CDR3 covers 18 residues. The chain's CDR3 is CASSQDLRGSLWEKTQYF.

V gene TRBV5-1 combines with J gene TRBJ2-7. CDR3 length: 12 amino acids. Germline V gene lookup returns CDR1 SGHRS and CDR2 YFSETQ. This chain's CDR3 is CASSLDGYEQYF.

This chain connects TRBV20-1 to TRBJ2-1. In germline, CDR1 is DFQATT, CDR2 SNEGSKA (reference sequence). The length of the CDR3 is 13 residues. Here the CDR3 reads CSAKRFLLREQFF.

The chain uses TRBV5-1 and TRBJ1-5; the D call from TCRdb, TRBD1, cannot be confirmed without DNA. CDR3 size: 14 residues. CDR1 is SGHRS and CDR2 is YFSETQ in the germline V gene. The CDR3 loop is CASSLAGGDQPQHF.

This sequence joins TRBV12-3 or TRBV12-4 and TRBJ2-4. The CDR3 totals 14 residues. Here the CDR3 reads CASSFPLAKNIQYF.

The chain is built from TRBV5-1 and TRBJ2-1; the D call of TRBD1 rests on TCRdb alone, since no DNA is present to check it. The CDR3 runs 15 residues. Germline V CDR1 and CDR2: SGHRS, YFSETQ. CDR3 region: CASSLDRADYNEQFF.

The gene calls are TRBV7-2 and TRBJ2-3; the TCRdb D gene call, TRBD2, has no DNA to confirm it. CDR3 size: 15 residues. CDR1 is SGHTA and CDR2 is FQGNSA in the germline V gene. CDR3: CASSWSTSPGDTQYF.

This sequence joins TRBV5-5 and TRBJ2-7; TCRdb gives TRBD1 as the D gene, but with no DNA this cannot be confirmed. This CDR3 has 15 residues. CDR1 SGHKS and CDR2 YYEKEE come from the germline V gene (reference sequence). CDR3 sequence: CASSLIGQGVYEQYF. The full variable domain, in which reference TRBV5-5 and TRBJ2-7 provide the parts outside the CDR3, is DAGVTQSPTHLIKTRGQQVTLRCSPISGHKSVSWYQQVLGQGPQFIFQYYEKEERGRGNFPDRFSARQFPNYSSELNVNALLLGDSALYLCASSLIGQGVYEQYFGPGTRLTVT.

The chain carries TRBV6-5 and TRBJ1-4; the D call from TCRdb, TRBD1, cannot be confirmed without DNA. Germline lookup yields CDR1 MNHEY and CDR2 SVGAGI. The CDR3 sequence is 15 residues long. Here the CDR3 reads CASSYYTGQGEKLFF.

V gene TRBV5-1 combines with J gene TRBJ2-3. CDR3 length: 12 residues. The germline V gene has CDR1 SGHRS and CDR2 YFSETQ. CDR3 sequence reads: CASSPNADTQYF.

The V call is TRBV7-2, the J call TRBJ2-4; the D gene TCRdb calls, TRBD1, cannot be checked with no DNA. The CDR3 is 15 amino acids. Germline V gene sequence: CDR1 SGHTA, CDR2 FQGNSA. The CDR3 here is CASSLGDDRKNIQYF. Complete variable domain (other parts from reference TRBV7-2 and TRBJ2-4): GAGVSQSPSNKVTEKGKDVELRCDPISGHTALYWYRQSLGQGLEFLIYFQGNSAPDKSGLPSDRFSAERTGGSVSTLTIQRTQQEDSAVYLCASSLGDDRKNIQYFGAGTRLSVL.

The chain recombines TRBV6-2 or TRBV6-3 with TRBJ2-5; there is no DNA to check the TCRdb D call of TRBD1. Germline V lookup: CDR1 MNHEY, CDR2 SVGEGT. The CDR3 is 13 amino acids. The CDR3 loop reads CASSSGEQETQYF.

J is TRBJ1-3 and V is TRBV30. Germline V gives CDR1 GTSNPN, CDR2 SVGIG (reference sequence). The CDR3 is made up of 14 amino acids. Here the CDR3 reads CAWSVGISGNTIYF.